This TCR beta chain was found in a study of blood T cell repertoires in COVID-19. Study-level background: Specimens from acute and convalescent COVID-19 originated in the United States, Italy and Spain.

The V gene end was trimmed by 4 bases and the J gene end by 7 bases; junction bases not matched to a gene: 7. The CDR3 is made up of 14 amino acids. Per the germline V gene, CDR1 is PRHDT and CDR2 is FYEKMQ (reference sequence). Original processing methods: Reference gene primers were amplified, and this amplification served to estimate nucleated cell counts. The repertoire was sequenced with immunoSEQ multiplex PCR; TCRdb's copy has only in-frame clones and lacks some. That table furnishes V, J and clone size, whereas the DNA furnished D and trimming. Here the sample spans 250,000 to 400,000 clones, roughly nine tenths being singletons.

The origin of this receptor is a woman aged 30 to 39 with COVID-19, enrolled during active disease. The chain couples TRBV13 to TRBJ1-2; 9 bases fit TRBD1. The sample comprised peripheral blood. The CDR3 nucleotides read TGTGCCAGCAGCTGGACAGGGGAGGCCCGTGGCTACACCTTC. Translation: CASSWTGEARGYTF.